The clone carrying this T cell receptor beta chain was found a few times. Its matching antigen is unknown. TCRdb ran MiXCR on the reads and lists one entry per CDR3 protein. The profile shows around 300,000 distinct CDR3 sequences, roughly 25% of them singletons. The sample belongs to a study of T cell repertoires in cytomegalovirus infection. In the study overall: Shared public TCR beta signatures pointed to both CMV infection and a matching HLA type.

Study observations and caveats: Identification of carriers of CMV plus the relevant HLA was achieved through cumulative public TCR beta family frequency. Clonotypes of TCR beta that were HLA-C-restricted and CMV-specific dominated the ex vivo response.

Sequencing used PBMCs. The sequence was collected from a human donor in good health (CMV status not recorded). Some clones in this sample may be carry-over from other donors' samples.

The DNA for the CDR3 is TGTGCCAGCAGCTTAATTGGTTGGGCTAGCGGGAGTCTCTACGAGCAGTACTTC. It specifies CASSLIGWASGSLYEQYF. The gene calls are TRBV7-2 and TRBJ2-7, with 10 bases aligning to TRBD2. Germline CDR1 is SGHTA and CDR2 is FQGNSA. The CDR3 is 18 amino acids. Trimming cost V 2 bases and J 3 bases; bases outside gene matches: 13.